Sequencing of this T cell receptor beta chain was carried out in a study of T-cell memory formation after mild COVID-19. At the level of the study: There were largely donor-specific TCR clusters. General study results and limits: A second wave expanding day 15 to 37 was CD4+-biased; contracting clones were balanced. Within pre-infection memory, some responding clones were found, suggesting cross-reactive memory joined.

This clonotype was found a few times. The antigen remains undetermined. A 5'RACE reaction primed in the constant segment made cDNA libraries of TCR alpha and TCR beta, and these carried sample barcodes and UMIs. Via MiXCR, TCRdb re-called the 5' RACE reads, giving one row per CDR3 protein. The table lists fewer than 350,000 distinct CDR3 sequences, approximately 14% of them singletons. The CDR3 is 16 amino acids. V gave up 3 bases and J gave up 2 bases; unmatched junction bases: 4. The germline V gene encodes CDR1 LNHNV and CDR2 YYDKDF (reference sequence). The specimen sequenced was PBMCs or a T cell subset sorted from them (not recorded which). The V call is TRBV15, the J call TRBJ2-2; 9 bases line up with TRBD1. This sequence was found in a man aged 18-30 years who had mild COVID-19 (a few samples of this study predate the infection). Cell type and time point are not known. The CDR3 region is CATSRDRGPNTGELFF. The CDR3 DNA sequence: TGTGCCACCAGCAGGGACAGGGGTCCCAACACCGGGGAGCTGTTTTTT.